The rows below give T cell receptor beta chains drawn from one sample of a study of blood T cells in healthy people across ages. TCRdb called the 5' RACE reads again in MiXCR, with one record for every CDR3 protein. The table records roughly 720,000 distinct CDR3 sequences, 53% of them present only once. The sample consisted of blood. Source of these receptors: a man aged 80 or over in good health. CDR3s include the opening cysteine and the closing phenylalanine or tryptophan. D genes are given only for firm matches. A row's size may be missing; if present it is once, few, many or a size class.

size: NA; J: TRBJ2-1; V: TRBV5-4; D: TRBD2; DNA: TGTGCCAGCAGCCAAACCTTTACTAGCGGGAGGAATGAGCAGTTCTTC; CDR3: CASSQTFTSGRNEQFF
size: NA; J: TRBJ1-2; V: TRBV5-1; D: TRBD1; DNA: TGCGCCAGCAGCGGGACAGGGACTGACTATGGCTACACCTTC; CDR3: CASSGTGTDYGYTF
size: NA; J: TRBJ2-1; V: TRBV29-1; D: TRBD2; DNA: TGCAGCGTGCGGGGACTAGCGGAACACAATGAGCAGTTCTTC; CDR3: CSVRGLAEHNEQFF
size: NA; J: TRBJ2-5; V: TRBV2; D: NA; DNA: TGTGCCAGCAGTCCCATTCCCCTACCACAAGAGACCCAGTACTTC; CDR3: CASSPIPLPQETQYF
size: NA; J: TRBJ2-1; V: TRBV9; D: NA; DNA: TGTGCCAGCAGCGGCCGGGCGGGGCTAAGCTCCTACAATGAGCAGTTCTTC; CDR3: CASSGRAGLSSYNEQFF
size: NA; J: TRBJ2-1; V: TRBV5-1; D: TRBD2; DNA: TGCGCCAGCAGCCCCTCCCGGGCTAGCGGGCTAGTCAATGAGCAGTTCTTC; CDR3: CASSPSRASGLVNEQFF
size: NA; J: TRBJ2-7; V: TRBV6-1; D: TRBD2; DNA: TGTGCCAGCAGGGCCTTGGGACTAGCGGGAGGAATGTCCTACAATGAGCAGTACTTC; CDR3: CASRALGLAGGMSYNEQYF
size: NA; J: TRBJ1-5; V: TRBV4-2; D: NA; DNA: TGTGCCAGCAGCCAAGAATTGGGGATCGGCAATCAGCCCCAGCATTTT; CDR3: CASSQELGIGNQPQHF
size: few; J: TRBJ2-5; V: TRBV2; D: TRBD1; DNA: TGTGCCAGCAGGAAGGACAGGGGGCGGGAGACCCAGTACTTC; CDR3: CASRKDRGRETQYF
size: few; J: TRBJ1-5; V: TRBV5-1; D: NA; DNA: TGCGCCAGTTCGACCGAGAGGAGCAATCAGCCCCAGCATTTT; CDR3: CASSTERSNQPQHF
size: few; J: TRBJ2-3; V: TRBV7-9; D: TRBD2; DNA: TGTGCCAGCAGCTTATCGGAGCGGGAAACTGATACGCAGTATTTT; CDR3: CASSLSERETDTQYF
size: few; J: TRBJ2-7; V: TRBV29-1; D: NA; DNA: TGCAGCGTTGGTGGAGGGTCCTACGAGCAGTACTTC; CDR3: CSVGGGSYEQYF
size: NA; J: TRBJ1-2; V: TRBV7-2; D: TRBD1; DNA: TGTGCCAGCAGCTTAGCGGGGACAGAGTATGGCTACACCTTC; CDR3: CASSLAGTEYGYTF
size: few; J: TRBJ2-7; V: TRBV7-9; D: NA; DNA: TGTGCCAGCAGCGCGGCCAGGAGTATCGACGAGCAGTACTTC; CDR3: CASSAARSIDEQYF
size: few; J: TRBJ2-1; V: TRBV9; D: NA; DNA: TGTGCCAGCAGCGTAGGTTGGCAGGGGCTCCACGATGAGCAGTTCTTC; CDR3: CASSVGWQGLHDEQFF
size: NA; J: TRBJ2-3; V: TRBV29-1; D: TRBD2; DNA: TGCAGCGTTCGGGCGGGGGAGGATACGCAGTATTTT; CDR3: CSVRAGEDTQYF
size: few; J: TRBJ2-7; V: TRBV12-5; D: TRBD2; DNA: TGTGCTAGTGGTTTGGCAAGCGGGAGTCTTCCCTACGAGCAGTACTTC; CDR3: CASGLASGSLPYEQYF
size: NA; J: TRBJ2-5; V: TRBV12-3/TRBV12-4; D: TRBD2; DNA: TGTGCCAGCAGTGGATCAAGCGGGAGGGCCGGAGAGACCCAGTACTTC; CDR3: CASSGSSGRAGETQYF
size: NA; J: TRBJ2-7; V: TRBV6-5; D: NA; DNA: TGTGCCAGCAGTAGCATGAGCCCACTTGGCGAGCAGTACTTC; CDR3: CASSSMSPLGEQYF
size: NA; J: TRBJ2-5; V: TRBV2; D: NA; DNA: TGTGCCAGCAGGGGCCCGGGGGAGACCCAGTACTTC; CDR3: CASRGPGETQYF
size: NA; J: TRBJ2-7; V: TRBV5-1; D: NA; DNA: TGCGCCAGCAGCTTGGTCCGGGACATGTCCTACGAGCAGTACTTC; CDR3: CASSLVRDMSYEQYF
size: few; J: TRBJ2-7; V: TRBV20-1; D: TRBD1; DNA: TGCAGTGCTACCGGGGGGACAGGGGGTGTCTACGAGCAGTACTTC; CDR3: CSATGGTGGVYEQYF
size: NA; J: TRBJ2-3; V: TRBV2; D: NA; DNA: TGTGCCAGCAGTGAAGCCAGCCGAAACAGATACGCGTATTTT; CDR3: CASSEASRNRYAYF
size: NA; J: TRBJ2-7; V: TRBV5-1; D: TRBD1; DNA: TGCGCCAGCAGCCGGACAGGACGATACTACGAGCAGTACTTC; CDR3: CASSRTGRYYEQYF
size: many; J: TRBJ2-5; V: TRBV20-1; D: TRBD1; DNA: TGCAGTGCTAGACCATCGGGGGCAGGGGGCCGGGAGACCCAGTACTTC; CDR3: CSARPSGAGGRETQYF